The 18 T cell receptor beta chains reported below all come from one sample, sequenced in a study of blood T cell repertoires in COVID-19. Data came from immunoSEQ multiplex PCR; TCRdb stores just in-frame clones and leaves some out. Among about 42,000 clones listed, 85% to 90% were seen once. Sequencing used peripheral blood. The receptors here all came from a man aged 50 or older with active COVID-19.

The V gene is TRBV6-2 or TRBV6-3, the J gene TRBJ1-5; possible D gene TRBD1, 5 bases. This CDR3 has 18 amino acids. V was cut by 3 bases and J by 2 bases, with 20 bases left in between. CDR1 MNHEY and CDR2 SVGEGT come from the germline V gene. CDR3 nucleotide sequence: TGTGCCAGCAGTTATTGGGGCCCCCCCAGGGCGGGCAATCAGCCCCAGCATTTT. Encoded protein: CASSYWGPPRAGNQPQHF.

As DNA, the CDR3 is TGTGCCACCAGCAGAGAACAGGATGGCTACACCTTC. Its protein is CATSREQDGYTF. The chain has TRBV15 and TRBJ1-2, with D perhaps TRBD1 (5 bases). The CDR3 contains 12 residues. Germline V gene sequence: CDR1 LNHNV, CDR2 YYDKDF (reference sequence). Trimming cost V 0 bases and J 6 bases, with 5 bases left between them.

This chain uses TRBV4-1 with TRBJ2-5, with 7 bases matching TRBD1. Germline V CDR1 and CDR2: MGHRA, YSYEKL. The CDR3 runs 16 residues. Trimming took 2 bases from V and 0 from J; bases not matched to a gene: 6. The CDR3: CASSQNEGAHQETQYF. CDR3 DNA sequence: TGCGCCAGCAGCCAAAACGAGGGGGCCCACCAAGAGACCCAGTACTTC.

The chain couples TRBV7-2 to TRBJ1-2; D not resolved. Germline CDR1 and CDR2: SGHTA and FQGNSA. Trimming removed 5 bases from V and 8 bases from J, with 12 bases in between. The CDR3 extends over 12 amino acids. The CDR3 DNA reads TGTGCCAGCAGCAACCTTGTCGCGGGCTACACCTTC. Amino acids: CASSNLVAGYTF.

The rearrangement joins TRBV19 to TRBJ2-2; TRBD1 aligns across 11 bases. The germline gives CDR1 LNHDA, CDR2 SQIVND (reference sequence). V trimming: 6 bases; J trimming: 3 bases; junction bases outside the gene matches: 12. CDR3 length equals 18 residues. CDR3 nucleotides: TGTGCCAGTAGATCCGGGACAGGGGGTTTTAGGTACACCGGGGAGCTGTTTTTT. The encoded protein is CASRSGTGGFRYTGELFF.

The rearrangement joins TRBV14 to TRBJ1-1; D gene unclear. The V gene lost 5 bases and the J gene lost 0 bases, with 7 bases spanning the gap. CDR1 is SGHDN and CDR2 is FVKESK in the germline V gene. There are 13 residues in the CDR3. Written as DNA, the CDR3 is TGTGCCAGCAGCACTCAGGTGAACACTGAAGCTTTCTTT. Translated: CASSTQVNTEAFF.

The chain employs TRBV4-2 and TRBJ2-7; D is possibly TRBD1 (6 bases). The CDR3 is 20 residues long. The germline V gene has CDR1 LGHNA and CDR2 YNFKEQ. Trimming removed 1 base from V and 0 bases from J, with 25 bases in between. This chain's CDR3 is CASSQATLNAAGGSSYEQYF. The CDR3 bases are TGTGCCAGCAGCCAAGCCACCCTCAACGCCGCTGGGGGCAGCTCCTACGAGCAGTACTTC.

This clone has just one count. The V call is TRBV5-1, the J call TRBJ2-5; perhaps TRBD1 as D (7 bases). Trimming took off 4 bases at V and 5 bases at J, with 18 bases between the two ends. This CDR3 contains 15 residues. Per germline, CDR1 SGHRS and CDR2 YFSETQ. CDR3 protein: CASSAGQGGQETQYF. DNA of the CDR3: TGCGCCAGCAGCGCGGGACAAGGGGGCCAGGAGACCCAGTACTTC.

The chain recombines TRBV6-4 with TRBJ2-1, with D perhaps TRBD2 (6 bases). The CDR3 has 14 residues. V dropped 2 bases and J dropped 8 bases, with 13 bases sitting between them. Germline CDR1 is MRHNA and CDR2 is SNTAGT. The CDR3 DNA reads TGTGCCAGCAGTGACCGCGGGGATCGGGATGAGCAGTTCTTC. This encodes CASSDRGDRDEQFF.

This chain links TRBV10-3 with TRBJ2-1, with D perhaps TRBD2 (5 bases). This CDR3 region has 13 residues. Per the germline V gene, CDR1 is ENHRY and CDR2 is SYGVKD. V lost 11 bases, J lost 7 bases, and 18 bases lay in between. CDR3 sequence reads: CASEDFKRNEQFF. The CDR3 nucleotides read TGTGCCTCGGAGGACTTTAAGAGGAATGAGCAGTTCTTC.

This clone was recorded only once. The J gene is TRBJ2-3, the V gene TRBV7-6; 8 bases are a match to TRBD2. This CDR3 region has 13 residues. Unmatched junction bases numbered 5, after V lost 1 base and J lost 11 bases. Germline CDR1 reads SGHVS; CDR2 reads FNYEAQ. CDR3 in amino acids: CASSLGSGGRQYF. CDR3 DNA: TGTGCCAGCAGCTTAGGATCGGGGGGGAGGCAGTATTTT.

This clone was seen just once. The chain links TRBV5-1 to TRBJ1-1; maybe TRBD1 (5 bases). Trimming removed 0 bases at V and 4 bases at J, with 19 bases between. CDR1 and CDR2 (germline): SGHRS, YFSETQ. The length of the CDR3 is 17 residues. The CDR3 sequence: CASSLGLGQSWVTEAFF. The CDR3 DNA follows: TGCGCCAGCAGCTTGGGCCTGGGGCAGAGTTGGGTCACTGAAGCTTTCTTT.

The rearrangement joins TRBV18 to TRBJ1-2; 7 nucleotides agree with TRBD1. With V trimmed by 0 bases and J by 2 bases, 0 bases remained unmatched. The V gene's germline CDR1 is KGHSH and CDR2 LQKENI. The CDR3 totals 14 residues. This chain's CDR3 is CASSPPQGNYGYTF. The CDR3 nucleotides read TGTGCCAGCTCACCACCACAGGGGAACTATGGCTACACCTTC.

V usage is TRBV5-8 and J usage is TRBJ2-1, with D unclear. Trimming removed 2 bases from V and 0 bases from J, with 15 bases in between. From germline, CDR1 is SGHTS and CDR2 YDEGEE. CDR3 length equals 17 residues. The CDR3 region is CASSLIVVLSSYNEQFF. CDR3 nucleotides: TGTGCCAGCAGCTTAATCGTGGTCCTAAGCTCCTACAATGAGCAGTTCTTC.

The chain uses TRBV7-2 and TRBJ1-5; TRBD1 is a possible D gene (5 bases). Trimming removed 1 base at V and 1 base at J, with 14 bases between. CDR1 is SGHTA and CDR2 is FQGNSA in the germline V gene. CDR3 length: 17 residues. The CDR3 region is CASSLGPMGGSNQPQHF. Here the CDR3 DNA reads TGTGCCAGCAGCTTAGGACCAATGGGGGGGAGCAATCAGCCCCAGCATTTT.

This chain uses TRBV7-9 with TRBJ2-6; D perhaps matches TRBD2 (6 bases). The germline gives CDR1 SEHNR, CDR2 FQNEAQ (reference sequence). V was pared by 8 bases and J by 3 bases, with 17 bases between. The CDR3 has 16 amino acids. In DNA, the CDR3 is TGTGCCAGCGACCAACGGGGAGCGGGTGGGGCCAACGTCCTGACTTTC. Amino acid sequence: CASDQRGAGGANVLTF.

CDR3 coding DNA: TGTGCCAGCAGTGGTATCCGGGGGACAGGGGACCGACATCAGCCCCAGCATTTT. Translated: CASSGIRGTGDRHQPQHF. V and J are TRBV2 and TRBJ1-5, with TRBD1 matching 10 bases. CDR3 length equals 18 residues. The J segment lost 5 bases and the V segment lost 4 bases, leaving 14 bases of the junction unmatched. CDR1 is SNHLY, CDR2 FYNNEI, per germline. Drawing the rest from reference TRBV2 and TRBJ1-5, the complete variable domain is EPEVTQTPSHQVTQMGQEVILRCVPISNHLYFYWYRQILGQKVEFLVSFYNNEISEKSEIFDDQFSVERPDGSNFTLKIRSTKLEDSAMYFCASSGIRGTGDRHQPQHFGDGTRLSIL.

The rearrangement links TRBV28 to TRBJ2-4; D uncertain. Germline loops: CDR1 MDHEN, CDR2 SYDVKM. Trimming took off 9 bases at V and 14 bases at J, with 14 bases between the two ends. The CDR3 loop spans 10 amino acids. The CDR3 nucleotides are TGTGCCAGAACAACCTCGAAGAAGTACTTC. It translates to CARTTSKKYF.